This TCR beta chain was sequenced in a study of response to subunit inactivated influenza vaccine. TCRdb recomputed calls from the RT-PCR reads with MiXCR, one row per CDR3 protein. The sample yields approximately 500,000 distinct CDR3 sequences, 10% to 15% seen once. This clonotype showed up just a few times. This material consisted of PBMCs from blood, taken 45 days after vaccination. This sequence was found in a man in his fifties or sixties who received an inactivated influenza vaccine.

In DNA, the CDR3 is TGTGCCACCTGTCGAGACGGAGAGACCCAGTACTTC. Translated, it gives CATCRDGETQYF. The chain recombines TRBV2 with TRBJ2-5; D gene unclear. V lost 10 bases and J 4 bases, leaving 13 bases between the germline ends. CDR1 is SNHLY, CDR2 FYNNEI, per germline. This CDR3 is 12 amino acids long.